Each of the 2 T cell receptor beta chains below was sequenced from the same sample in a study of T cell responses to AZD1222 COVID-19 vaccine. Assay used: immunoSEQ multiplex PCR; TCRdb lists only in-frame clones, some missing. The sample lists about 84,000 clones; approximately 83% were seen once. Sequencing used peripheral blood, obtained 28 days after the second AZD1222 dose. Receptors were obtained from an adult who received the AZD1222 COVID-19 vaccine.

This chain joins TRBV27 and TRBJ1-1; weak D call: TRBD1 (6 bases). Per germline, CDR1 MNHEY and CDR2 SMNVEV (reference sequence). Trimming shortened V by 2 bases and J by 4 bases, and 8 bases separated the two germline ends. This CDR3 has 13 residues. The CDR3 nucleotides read TGTGCCAGCAGTTTAGGGGGCTTCACTGAAGCTTTCTTT. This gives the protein CASSLGGFTEAFF.

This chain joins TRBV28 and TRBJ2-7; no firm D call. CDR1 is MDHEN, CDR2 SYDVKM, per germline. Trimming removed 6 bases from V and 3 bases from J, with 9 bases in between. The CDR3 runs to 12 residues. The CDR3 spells CASRQSGYEQYF. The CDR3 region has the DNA TGTGCCAGCAGGCAGTCGGGCTACGAGCAGTACTTC.